A selection of T cell receptor beta chains follows, all from one sample in a study of blood T cells in healthy people across ages. TCRdb called the 5' RACE reads again in MiXCR, with one record for every CDR3 protein. Of over 600,000 distinct CDR3 sequences listed, around 38% are singletons. The sample was blood. All receptors come from an older man in good health. Both conserved end residues are part of each CDR3. The D gene is left open where the match is weak. Rows may omit the clone size; those that give it use once, few, many or a size class.

cdr3_nt cdr3_aa v_call clone_size j_call d_call
TGTGCCAGCAGTGTATTAGCGGGAGGGCCGGAGACCCAGTACTTC CASSVLAGGPETQYF TRBV25-1 few TRBJ2-5 TRBD2
TGTGCCAGCAGCACCGAAGCGGGATTTCCCCCAAGTGAGCAGTACTTC CASSTEAGFPPSEQYF TRBV7-6 NA TRBJ2-5 TRBD2
TGTGCCAGCAGCGTCCTGGGACAGGGGGCAGGGGAGGCTTTCTTT CASSVLGQGAGEAFF TRBV6-6 NA TRBJ1-1 TRBD1
TGTGCCAGCAGTTCCAAACATGCCCAGGTGGGGATCTCCTACGAGCAGTACTTC CASSSKHAQVGISYEQYF TRBV6-5 few TRBJ2-7 NA
TGTGCCAGCAGTACGGGGGGCCGAACTGAAGCTTTCTTT CASSTGGRTEAFF TRBV12-3/TRBV12-4 NA TRBJ1-1 NA
TGTGCCACCAGTGATACCGGGACTAGGGCCTACAATGAGCAGTACTTC CATSDTGTRAYNEQYF TRBV24-1 few TRBJ2-7 TRBD2
TGTGCCAGCAGCTTAGTCGGGCATAGCACAGATACGCAGTATTTT CASSLVGHSTDTQYF TRBV11-2 NA TRBJ2-3 NA
TGTGCCAGCGCAACACAACGGGGTGAGCAGTACTTC CASATQRGEQYF TRBV7-9 few TRBJ2-5 NA
TGTGCCAGCAGTTACTTGACAGGGATCGCCGGGGAGCTGTTTTTT CASSYLTGIAGELFF TRBV6-2/TRBV6-3 NA TRBJ2-2 TRBD1
TGCAGTGCTAGAGATTTGGGGGGGGGCCGAAATGAGCAGTTCTTC CSARDLGGGRNEQFF TRBV20-1 few TRBJ2-1 NA
TGTGCCTGCAGCTCGGGACTATTCACAGATACGCAGTATTTT CACSSGLFTDTQYF TRBV7-2 NA TRBJ2-3 TRBD2
TGCAGCGTTGATGGCGGAGGTGAGCAGTTCTTC CSVDGGGEQFF TRBV29-1 NA TRBJ2-1 NA
TGTGCCAGCAGCTTCACGGACGGCGGGACCCAGTACTTC CASSFTDGGTQYF TRBV7-6 NA TRBJ2-5 NA
TGTGCCAGTAGGGTAAAATCACCCCTCCACTTT CASRVKSPLHF TRBV19 NA TRBJ1-6 NA
TGTGCCAGCAGTGACGGGTTCTATGGCTACACCTTC CASSDGFYGYTF TRBV6-1 NA TRBJ1-2 NA
TGCAGTGCTAGAAGGCAAATCAATGAGCAGTTCTTC CSARRQINEQFF TRBV20-1 once TRBJ2-1 NA
TGTGCCACTGGGACAGGGGGTAACTACGAGCAGTACTTC CATGTGGNYEQYF TRBV12-3/TRBV12-4 NA TRBJ2-7 TRBD1
TGTGCCAGCAGCCTATACCGGGGCGCAGGCGAAAAACTGTTTTTT CASSLYRGAGEKLFF TRBV7-2 many TRBJ1-4 NA
TGTGCCAGCAGCGAAAATCCCGGGACTAGCGGCCAAGAGACCCAGTACTTC CASSENPGTSGQETQYF TRBV9 NA TRBJ2-5 TRBD2
TGTGCCAGCAGGACAGGGGGCCGATCGAGCTCCTACGAGCAGTACTTC CASRTGGRSSSYEQYF TRBV28 few TRBJ2-7 TRBD1
TGTGCCAGCAGCCTAACGGGGGGAGTCGGTGAAGCTTTCTTT CASSLTGGVGEAFF TRBV3-1 NA TRBJ1-1 NA
TGTGCCACCAGTGAGTCGGGACTCGGCGAGCAGTACTTC CATSESGLGEQYF TRBV24-1 few TRBJ2-7 NA
TGTGCCAGCAGTCCAACATGGGGCACAGATACGCAGTATTTT CASSPTWGTDTQYF TRBV6-4 NA TRBJ2-3 NA
TGCAGTGCTAGGACAGGGGGTGGGCAGCCCCAGCATTTT CSARTGGGQPQHF TRBV20-1 many TRBJ1-5 TRBD1
TGCGCCAGCAGTAAGGACAGTGGAACTAATGAAAGACTGTTTTTT CASSKDSGTNERLFF TRBV5-1 NA TRBJ1-4 NA
TGTGCCAGCTCACGCACAGGGGAACGGAGCACCGGGGAGCTGTTTTTT CASSRTGERSTGELFF TRBV18 NA TRBJ2-2 TRBD1
TGCGCCAGCAGCTTGGTTGGGAGATCCTACAATGAGCAGTTCTTC CASSLVGRSYNEQFF TRBV5-1 NA TRBJ2-1 NA
TGTGCCAGCAGTTTTTCAAGGGCCCTACAATATGAGCAGTTCTTC CASSFSRALQYEQFF TRBV6-1 NA TRBJ2-1 NA
TGCAGTGCTTTTACAGGTCGGAACACTGAAGCTTTCTTT CSAFTGRNTEAFF TRBV20-1 few TRBJ1-1 NA
TGTGCCAGCAGCCCGATGAGCTCCTACGAGCAGTACTTC CASSPMSSYEQYF TRBV7-2 NA TRBJ2-7 NA
TGTGCCAGCACCCTGACAGGGTTCTACGAGCAGTACTTC CASTLTGFYEQYF TRBV28 NA TRBJ2-7 TRBD1
TGTGCCAGCAGCTCCCCCGGCCGAGCGGGAGGTAATGAGCAGTTCTTC CASSSPGRAGGNEQFF TRBV9 NA TRBJ2-1 TRBD2
TGCAGTGCTAGGGCGACGGGGGGCGGAGAGACCCAGTACTTC CSARATGGGETQYF TRBV20-1 NA TRBJ2-5 NA
TGCAGCGTTGATACAGTGAGGAACACTGAAGCTTTCTTT CSVDTVRNTEAFF TRBV29-1 few TRBJ1-1 NA
TGTGCCAGCTCGGCCGGCGGAGGCAATCAGCCCCAGCATTTT CASSAGGGNQPQHF TRBV6-5 NA TRBJ1-5 NA
TGTGCCAGCACCCCGGACACAGGGTACGATGAGCAGTTCTTC CASTPDTGYDEQFF TRBV7-2 many TRBJ2-1 NA
TGTGCCACCAGCAGAGAGCAGCGGGAGGGGAATGAGCAGTTCTTC CATSREQREGNEQFF TRBV15 NA TRBJ2-1 TRBD2
TGTGCTAGTGGTTTGGCAGCGGGGGAAGAGACCCAGTACTTC CASGLAAGEETQYF TRBV12-5 NA TRBJ2-5 TRBD2
TGTGCCAGCAGCTTAATGGACAGGCCGACCTTCGAGCAGTACTTC CASSLMDRPTFEQYF TRBV11-2 NA TRBJ2-7 TRBD1
TGTGCCAGCAGCTTAGCTGCCTCCAGAGAGACCCAGTACTTC CASSLAASRETQYF TRBV7-2 few TRBJ2-5 NA
TGTGCCAGCAGCCAAGTAGTCTACAATGAGCAGTTCTTC CASSQVVYNEQFF TRBV3-1 NA TRBJ2-1 NA
TGTGCCAGCAGCTTAGCGGCTCAGGGCACCGGGGAGCTGTTTTTT CASSLAAQGTGELFF TRBV7-9 NA TRBJ2-2 NA
TGTGCCAGCAGCTTACGTCGGGGAGCCCCATCCGGCTACACCTTC CASSLRRGAPSGYTF TRBV7-2 few TRBJ1-2 NA
TGTGCCAGCAGTTTCGGACAGGGGGGGTTGCCCCAGCATTTT CASSFGQGGLPQHF TRBV12-3/TRBV12-4 NA TRBJ1-5 TRBD1
TGTGCCAGCTCATCAACCTCACAGGGGGGCAATCAGCCCCAGCATTTT CASSSTSQGGNQPQHF TRBV18 few TRBJ1-5 TRBD1
TGTGCCACCAGTGATTTTGGGGGAGGCAACTATGAGCAGTTCTTC CATSDFGGGNYEQFF TRBV24-1 few TRBJ2-1 NA
TGTGCCAGCAGTTACAGGACGGGGCAAACAGATACGCAGTATTTT CASSYRTGQTDTQYF TRBV6-5 few TRBJ2-3 NA
TGTGCCAGCCACCTAAGCTTGGGCACTGAAGCTTTCTTT CASHLSLGTEAFF TRBV6-6 NA TRBJ1-1 NA